This entry lists 19 T cell receptor beta chains sequenced from one sample in a study of vaccination and CD4 T cells after COVID-19. Oncomine TCR Beta short-read sequencing was applied to DNA from cultured CD4+ T cells. TCRdb ran MiXCR on the PCR reads and lists one entry per CDR3 protein. The table has 6,000 to 7,500 distinct CDR3 sequences, less than 40% seen once. No antigens are known for them. Treatment of the sample: approximately 9-day PBMC culture with coronavirus spike peptide pools or control peptides (ViraFEST assay). According to the study, CD4+ T cells from the unexposed donor were gathered ahead of the COVID-19 pandemic (2011-2018). The sequenced material came from CD4+ T cells from blood, cultured in vitro. These receptor sequences come from a human donor in good health.

This clonotype was observed a handful of times. The V gene is TRBV7-9, the J gene TRBJ1-1; 7 bases map to TRBD1. The CDR3 contains 14 residues. In germline, CDR1 is SEHNR, CDR2 FQNEAQ (reference sequence). J gave up 1 base and V 6 bases, and 5 bases lay outside the gene matches. The CDR3 sequence is CASSDDRANTEAFF. The CDR3 nucleotides read TGTGCCAGCAGTGACGACAGGGCGAACACTGAAGCTTTCTTT. Full variable domain (missing parts from reference TRBV7-9 and TRBJ1-1): DTGVSQNPRHKITKRGQNVTFRCDPISEHNRLYWYRQTLGQGPEFLTYFQNEAQLEKSRLLSDRFSAERPKGSFSTLEIQRTEQGDSAMYLCASSDDRANTEAFFGQGTRLTVV.

This chain connects TRBV5-1 to TRBJ1-1; 10 bases are a match to TRBD1. The CDR3 runs 15 residues. V was clipped by 4 bases and J by 1 base; unmatched bases: 4. CDR1 is SGHRS and CDR2 is YFSETQ in the germline V gene. CDR3 amino acids: CASSGTGVWNTEAFF. The CDR3 DNA follows: TGCGCCAGCAGCGGGACAGGGGTATGGAACACTGAAGCTTTCTTT.

The gene calls are TRBV18 and TRBJ1-1, with D maybe TRBD1 (5 bases). CDR1 is KGHSH, CDR2 LQKENI, per germline. V lost 3 bases, J lost 1 base, and 9 bases lay in between. This CDR3 spans 14 amino acids. CDR3 amino acids: CASSPGRGNTEAFF. The CDR3 DNA reads as TGTGCCAGCTCACCGGGGAGGGGGAACACTGAAGCTTTCTTT.

The table lists this clonotype with a few counts. The chain's CDR3 is CASRNIKGPNTEAFF. CDR3 DNA sequence: TGTGCCAGCAGGAACATTAAAGGGCCCAACACTGAAGCTTTCTTT. The chain uses TRBV6-1 and TRBJ1-1, with no clear D. The CDR3 consists of 15 residues. V lost 6 bases and J lost 2, with 16 bases in between. CDR1 and CDR2 (germline): MNHNS, SASEGT.

The CDR3 coding sequence is TGTGCCAGCAGTTACTCATGGGGCCGGTCTTATCAGCCCCAGCATTTT. This codes for CASSYSWGRSYQPQHF. The chain combines TRBV6-2 or TRBV6-3 with TRBJ1-5, with a possible D match to TRBD1 (5 bases). The germline CDR1 and CDR2 sequences are MNHEY and SVGEGT. This CDR3 has 16 amino acids. V lost 0 bases to trimming and J lost 5 bases, with 14 bases between them.

This clonotype was found a few times. The rearrangement joins TRBV21-1 to TRBJ1-2; TRBD1, the table's D call, lacks a check against the DNA. TRBV21-1 is listed as a pseudogene. The CDR3 runs to 10 residues. The DNA of the CDR3 is TGTGCCTGGGGCGCGAGGGGCTACACCTTC. Translation gives CAWGARGYTF.

The chain carries TRBV6-5 and TRBJ1-2; TRBD1 matches 10 bases. Germline V gene lookup returns CDR1 MNHEY and CDR2 SVGAGI. The CDR3 extends over 17 amino acids. V lost 2 bases to trimming and J lost 7 bases; unmatched junction nucleotides: 13. The CDR3 sequence: CASSYTNPGQGKGGYTF. The CDR3 DNA follows: TGTGCCAGCAGTTACACAAACCCGGGACAGGGGAAGGGTGGCTACACCTTC.

This clonotype has a handful of counts. CDR3 protein: CASSLVLAGDSYEQYF. The DNA of the CDR3 is TGTGCCAGCAGCTTAGTCCTAGCGGGGGATTCCTACGAGCAGTACTTC. The rearrangement links TRBV7-9 to TRBJ2-7; 10 bases line up with TRBD2. The CDR3 has 16 residues. Germline V CDR1 and CDR2: SEHNR, FQNEAQ (reference sequence). V lost 1 base, J lost 1 base, and 4 bases stayed unmatched.

V usage is TRBV20-1 and J usage is TRBJ2-7; no definite D call. V was clipped by 0 bases and J by 3 bases, with 12 bases between them. Germline-derived CDR1 and CDR2 are DFQATT and SNEGSKA (reference sequence). The CDR3 extends over 14 amino acids. As DNA, the CDR3 is TGCAGTGCTAGAGATGCGGCCTCAGGCTACGAGCAGTACTTC. Its translation is CSARDAASGYEQYF.

The chain combines TRBV27 with TRBJ1-5; a possible D gene is TRBD1 (5 bases). Trimming left V 4 bases short and J 2 bases short, with 12 bases between. Germline CDR1 MNHEY, CDR2 SMNVEV (reference sequence). The CDR3 extends over 15 amino acids. The CDR3 protein is CASSWGLGRNQPQHF. CDR3 nucleotides: TGTGCCAGCAGTTGGGGCCTAGGACGCAATCAGCCCCAGCATTTT.

Sample share makes this clonotype medium-sized (0.01 to 0.1%). This rearrangement joins TRBV20-1 to TRBJ1-2, with D uncertain. The CDR3 totals 13 residues. Germline CDR1 DFQATT, CDR2 SNEGSKA (reference sequence). Between the trimmed V and J ends, which lost 5 bases and 1 base, there was a span of 11 bases. Here the CDR3 DNA reads TGCAGTGCTCGCGGATTAGGTAACTATGGCTACACCTTC. This codes for CSARGLGNYGYTF.

The chain carries TRBV7-9 and TRBJ2-7; 8 nucleotides align to TRBD1. J gave up 5 bases and V 4 bases, and 7 bases lay outside the gene matches. This CDR3 comprises 14 residues. From germline, CDR1 is SEHNR and CDR2 FQNEAQ (reference sequence). The CDR3 DNA reads TGTGCCAGCAGCTCCAAGGACAGGGCCCACGAGCAGTACTTC. Translating gives CASSSKDRAHEQYF.

This sequence joins TRBV18 and TRBJ1-2; D might be TRBD1 (5 bases). The ends were cut back, 4 bases at V and 0 bases at J, with 12 bases in the middle. Germline assignment: CDR1 KGHSH and CDR2 LQKENI. The CDR3 runs 15 residues. In nucleotides, the CDR3 is TGTGCCAGCTCACTAGAGGGGAGAGCTAACTATGGCTACACCTTC. This encodes CASSLEGRANYGYTF.

V and J are TRBV6-2 or TRBV6-3 and TRBJ1-1; D is uncertain. V was shortened by 0 bases and J by 5 bases, with 13 bases between the two germline ends. This CDR3 is built from 15 residues. In germline, CDR1 is MNHEY, CDR2 SVGEGT. The CDR3 protein is CASSYSVGAGTEAFF. The CDR3 coding sequence is TGTGCCAGCAGTTACTCGGTTGGAGCCGGGACTGAAGCTTTCTTT.

J is TRBJ2-7 and V is TRBV19, with 8 bases matching TRBD1. V shed 4 bases and J 2 bases; nucleotides not matched to a gene: 10. Germline CDR1 and CDR2: LNHDA and SQIVND (reference sequence). The CDR3 consists of 16 residues. The DNA for the CDR3 is TGTGCCAGTAGTACGGCGGACAGGGCAAAGCCCTACGAGCAGTACTTC. It codes for CASSTADRAKPYEQYF.

The V call is TRBV2, the J call TRBJ1-1; TRBD1 might be the D (5 bases). The CDR3 is 14 amino acids. V was cut by 7 bases and J by 5 bases, with 17 bases left in between. Germline loops: CDR1 SNHLY, CDR2 FYNNEI. The DNA of the CDR3 is TGTGCCAGCACTGGGAGGCATTCAGGGACTGAAGCTTTCTTT. Translated: CASTGRHSGTEAFF.

This chain joins TRBV5-4 and TRBJ2-1; TRBD2 matches 7 bases. From germline, CDR1 is SGHNT and CDR2 YYREEE (reference sequence). This CDR3 contains 15 residues. Unmatched junction bases numbered 10, after V lost 3 bases and J lost 7 bases. CDR3 sequence (DNA): TGTGCCAGCAGCTCGGGTACCGGGAGGATGAATGAGCAGTTCTTC. It codes for CASSSGTGRMNEQFF.

The rearrangement uses TRBV20-1 and TRBJ2-5, with D possibly matching TRBD1 (6 bases). The CDR3 has 15 amino acids. The germline V gene encodes CDR1 DFQATT and CDR2 SNEGSKA (reference sequence). The CDR3 DNA reads as TGCAGGCTAGGTCCCATGACAGGCCTCCAAGAGACCCAGTACTTC. This sequence encodes CRLGPMTGLQETQYF.

This clonotype has only one observation. V and J are TRBV11-3 and TRBJ2-1; TRBD2 aligns across 11 bases. CDR1 and CDR2 (germline): SGHNT, YENEEA. V shed 5 bases and J 5 bases; nucleotides not matched to a gene: 2. The CDR3 contains 14 residues. For the CDR3, the DNA is TGTGCCAGCAGCATGGGACTAGCGGACAATGAGCAGTTCTTC. Encoded protein: CASSMGLADNEQFF.